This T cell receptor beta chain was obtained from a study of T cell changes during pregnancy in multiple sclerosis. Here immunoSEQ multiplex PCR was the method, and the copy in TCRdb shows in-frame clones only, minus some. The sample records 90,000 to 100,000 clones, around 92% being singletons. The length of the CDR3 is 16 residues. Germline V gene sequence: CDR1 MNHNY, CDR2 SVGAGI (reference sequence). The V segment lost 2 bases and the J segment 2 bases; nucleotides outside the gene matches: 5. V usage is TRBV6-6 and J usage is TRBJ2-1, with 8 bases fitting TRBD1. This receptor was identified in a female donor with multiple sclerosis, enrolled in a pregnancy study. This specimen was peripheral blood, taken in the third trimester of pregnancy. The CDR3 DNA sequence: TGTGCCAGCAGTTACATCGGACAGGGTACCTACAATGAGCAGTTCTTC. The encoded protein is CASSYIGQGTYNEQFF.